These 20 T cell receptor beta chains came from one sample sequenced in a study of blood T cell repertoires in COVID-19. Sequenced by immunoSEQ multiplex PCR; TCRdb stores in-frame clones only, minus some. This table has roughly 300,000 clones, 80% to 90% appearing once. What was sequenced was peripheral blood. The receptors originated from a woman between 50 and 59 years old who had recovered from COVID-19.

The genes are TRBV6-2 or TRBV6-3 and TRBJ2-7, with D unresolved. The V gene's germline CDR1 is MNHEY and CDR2 SVGEGT. This CDR3 has 14 residues. V lost 6 bases and J 0 bases, leaving 12 bases between the germline ends. The CDR3 DNA is TGTGCCAGCAGCCAAAGACGGAGCTCCTACGAGCAGTACTTC. Its translation is CASSQRRSSYEQYF.

This clone was detected a few times. The rearrangement links TRBV6-5 to TRBJ2-7; 12 bases are shared with TRBD1. J lost 5 bases, V lost 7 bases, and 6 bases had no gene match. Germline lookup yields CDR1 MNHEY and CDR2 SVGAGI. CDR3 size: 14 residues. The CDR3 protein is CASITGTGGNEQYF. Written as DNA, the CDR3 is TGTGCCAGCATTACCGGGACAGGGGGCAACGAGCAGTACTTC.

The CDR3: CASTASGSTDTQYF. In DNA, the CDR3 is TGTGCCAGCACCGCCTCCGGGAGCACAGATACGCAGTATTTT. The chain has TRBV7-9 and TRBJ2-3; unclear D gene. V dropped 7 bases and J dropped 0 bases, with 11 bases sitting between them. The CDR3 totals 14 residues. In germline, CDR1 is SEHNR, CDR2 FQNEAQ (reference sequence).

This clone was recorded only once. The genes are TRBV28 and TRBJ1-6; 12 bases align to TRBD1. The J segment lost 9 bases and the V segment lost 6 bases, leaving 9 bases of the junction unmatched. Germline CDR1 reads MDHEN; CDR2 reads SYDVKM. The CDR3 totals 16 residues. The DNA for the CDR3 is TGTGCCAGCAGGGAAGGGACAGGGGGCGATAGTTCACCCCTCCACTTT. Its translation is CASREGTGGDSSPLHF.

The chain combines TRBV5-6 with TRBJ2-5; D might be TRBD1 (6 bases). This CDR3 contains 14 residues. CDR1 is SGHDT and CDR2 is YYEEEE in the germline V gene. V lost 3 bases, J lost 3 bases, and 12 bases lay in between. This CDR3 is CASSSGQPKETQYF. CDR3 DNA: TGTGCCAGCAGCTCTGGACAGCCAAAAGAGACCCAGTACTTC.

This clone was counted between two and nine times. This chain links TRBV6-2 or TRBV6-3 with TRBJ1-2, with 7 bases fitting TRBD1. Germline V gene lookup returns CDR1 MNHEY and CDR2 SVGEGT. The V segment lost 2 bases and the J segment 6 bases; nucleotides outside the gene matches: 3. This CDR3 comprises 13 residues. The CDR3 region is CASSYQDRHGYTF. CDR3 nucleotides: TGTGCCAGCAGTTACCAGGACAGGCATGGCTACACCTTC.

The gene calls are TRBV13 and TRBJ2-7; the match to TRBD2 covers 12 bases. V dropped 6 bases and J dropped 2; count of bases not matched to a gene: 2. The CDR3 length is 14 residues. Per the germline V gene, CDR1 is PRHDT and CDR2 is FYEKMQ (reference sequence). For the CDR3, the DNA is TGTGCCAGCAGGCTAGCGGGAGGGCCCTACGAGCAGTACTTC. Translation gives CASRLAGGPYEQYF.

V gene TRBV6-2 or TRBV6-3 combines with J gene TRBJ2-1; 14 bases match TRBD2. Looked up from germline, CDR1 is MNHEY and CDR2 is SVGEGT. The CDR3 runs to 15 residues. V dropped 5 bases and J dropped 4; count of bases not matched to a gene: 1. CDR3 residues: CASSRTSGRYNEQFF. The CDR3 region has the DNA TGTGCCAGCAGTAGGACTAGCGGGAGGTACAATGAGCAGTTCTTC.

This chain connects TRBV30 to TRBJ1-4; possible D gene TRBD1, 5 bases. V was cut by 5 bases and J by 6 bases, with 13 bases left in between. This CDR3 comprises 13 residues. From germline, CDR1 is GTSNPN and CDR2 SVGIG (reference sequence). The DNA for the CDR3 is TGTGCCTGGGGAAGGGGAGGCTATGAAAAACTGTTTTTT. This gives the protein CAWGRGGYEKLFF.

Turning to this clone: The sample has other DNA sequences that encode this CDR3 too. V is TRBV24-1 and J is TRBJ2-7; 7 bases are a match to TRBD1. This CDR3 is 13 amino acids long. CDR1 is KGHDR, CDR2 SFDVKD, per germline. Trimming cost V 9 bases and J 1 base; bases outside gene matches: 5. This CDR3 is CATRRDSSYEQYF. CDR3 nucleotides: TGTGCCACCCGCCGGGACAGTTCCTACGAGCAGTACTTC.

This clone was seen only once. Other DNA sequences in the same sample also yield this CDR3. The V gene is TRBV29-1, the J gene TRBJ2-3; D is unresolved. Germline V lookup: CDR1 SQVTM, CDR2 ANQGSEA. The CDR3 length is 12 residues. Trimming removed 4 bases at V and 3 bases at J, with 8 bases between. The CDR3 region has the DNA TGCAGCGTTGTACCGGGTACAGATACGCAGTATTTT. Translation: CSVVPGTDTQYF.

The chain is built from TRBV6-5 and TRBJ1-1; D not certain. The CDR3 runs 14 residues. The V end lost 5 bases, the J end lost 3 bases, and 13 bases lay between the germline ends. Per germline, CDR1 MNHEY and CDR2 SVGAGI. CDR3 nucleotide sequence: TGTGCCAGCAGTACCCAACCCCGGGACACTGAAGCTTTCTTT. Translating gives CASSTQPRDTEAFF.

The V call is TRBV5-1, the J call TRBJ1-1; maybe TRBD1 (5 bases). Germline V lookup: CDR1 SGHRS, CDR2 YFSETQ. This CDR3 region has 15 residues. V was pared by 2 bases and J by 1 base, with 12 bases between. The CDR3 DNA reads as TGCGCCAGCAGCTTTTTTCGGGGGACGAACACTGAAGCTTTCTTT. Its protein is CASSFFRGTNTEAFF.

In its sample, this clone was seen once. The chain links TRBV7-9 to TRBJ2-3; the D gene is possibly TRBD1 (5 bases). Trimming took off 10 bases at V and 9 bases at J, with 26 bases between the two ends. CDR3 size: 15 residues. Looked up from germline, CDR1 is SEHNR and CDR2 is FQNEAQ (reference sequence). In DNA, the CDR3 is TGTGCCACCGCGGATGGGGCGGCAGACCCTTGGACGCAGTATTTT. This gives the protein CATADGAADPWTQYF.

The J gene is TRBJ1-3, the V gene TRBV4-3; D remains unclear. This CDR3 comprises 13 residues. The ends were cut back, 3 bases at V and 4 bases at J, with 7 bases in the middle. Germline loops: CDR1 LGHNA, CDR2 YSLEER. The CDR3 DNA sequence: TGCGCCAGCAGCCACAGGAAAGGAAACACCATATATTTT. This codes for CASSHRKGNTIYF.

This clone has more than one count but fewer than ten. The genes are TRBV6-5 and TRBJ1-6, with TRBD1 matching 9 bases. Germline V gene data show CDR1 as MNHEY and CDR2 as SVGAGI. The CDR3 has 14 residues. V shed 6 bases, J shed 7 bases, and the junction held 4 bases outside the gene matches. The CDR3 DNA reads TGTGCCAGCAGCCGGGACAGGGACAATTCACCCCTCCACTTT. This encodes CASSRDRDNSPLHF.

In its sample, this clone was seen a few times. The chain uses TRBV9 and TRBJ1-5, with D unresolved. The CDR3 is 12 amino acids. The germline gives CDR1 SGDLS, CDR2 YYNGEE. V was shortened by 3 bases and J by 5 bases, with 6 bases between the two germline ends. The CDR3 nucleotides are TGTGCCAGCAGCGCCGGTGATCAGCCCCAGCATTTT. Translated: CASSAGDQPQHF.

This chain connects TRBV6-2 or TRBV6-3 to TRBJ2-1; no clear D gene. Looked up from germline, CDR1 is MNHEY and CDR2 is SVGEGT. Trimming shortened V by 0 bases and J by 0 bases, and 15 bases separated the two germline ends. The CDR3 consists of 18 residues. The DNA of the CDR3 is TGTGCCAGCAGTTACTCGTTCCACGAAATTAGCTCCTACAATGAGCAGTTCTTC. Translated: CASSYSFHEISSYNEQFF.

This clone was observed once. The V and J genes are TRBV5-6 and TRBJ2-7, with 7 bases aligning to TRBD2. Germline CDR1 reads SGHDT; CDR2 reads YYEEEE. V lost 6 bases and J lost 3; bases outside the gene matches: 9. The CDR3 covers 14 residues. CDR3 bases: TGTGCCAGCACCGAACCGGGACTACACTACGAGCAGTACTTC. Amino acid sequence: CASTEPGLHYEQYF.

The chain carries TRBV19 and TRBJ2-7; 11 bases agree with TRBD2. The ends lost 5 bases at V and 4 bases at J; junction bases unmatched: 1. The germline CDR1 and CDR2 sequences are LNHDA and SQIVND (reference sequence). The CDR3 contains 13 residues. The CDR3 region has the DNA TGTGCCAGTAGTGCTAGCGGGAGGTACGAGCAGTACTTC. It codes for CASSASGRYEQYF.